Below, one T cell receptor beta chain is given with its context. The CDR3 loop spans 15 amino acids. V gave up 7 bases and J gave up 1 base; unmatched junction bases: 4. CDR1 and CDR2 from the germline V gene are LNHDA and SQIVND (reference sequence). This specimen belongs to a study of beta chain features in type 1 diabetes. TCRB transcripts that were expressed got sequenced, as all of the isolated RNA had been reverse transcribed. Produced via immunoSEQ multiplex PCR; TCRdb's table is partial and in-frame only. This sample yields about 260,000 clones, of which roughly two thirds are seen a single time; 0.053% belongs to the top ten.

J is TRBJ2-7 and V is TRBV19; 13 bases map to TRBD2. The material sequenced was naive CD4+ T cells from blood. The clonotype was recovered from a man aged 30-40 years in good health. CDR3 sequence (DNA): TGTGCCAGTACCCGGACTAGCGGGAGTTCCTACGAGCAGTACTTC. This codes for CASTRTSGSSYEQYF.